This is a list of T cell receptor beta chains from one sample in a study of T cell responses to AZD1222 COVID-19 vaccine. Profiling relied on immunoSEQ multiplex PCR, and the TCRdb table lists in-frame clones only, not all of them. The data contain 140,000 to 150,000 clones, around 90% of them seen just once; the ten biggest clones take up 1.5% to 2%. Sequences were derived from peripheral blood, sampled on day 0 of AZD1222 vaccination. All receptors derive from an adult in good health. The CDR3 runs from the conserved cysteine through the conserved F or W. Each record gives: V gene, D gene, J gene, clone size, CDR3 DNA, CDR3 protein. The D gene is left open where the match is weak. Clone size is stated in some rows and not others, as once, few, many or a class when expanded.

V gene: TRBV7-3
D gene: TRBD2
J gene: TRBJ2-5
clone size: -
CDR3 DNA: TGTGCCAGCAGCTCCCCGGGGAGGGAAGGGTTTTACCAAGAGACCCAGTACTTC
CDR3 protein: CASSSPGREGFYQETQYF

V gene: TRBV28
D gene: TRBD2
J gene: TRBJ2-7
clone size: -
CDR3 DNA: TGTGCCAGCAGACGAAGACTAGCAGTAAGCTCCTACGAGCAGTACTTC
CDR3 protein: CASRRRLAVSSYEQYF

V gene: TRBV5-6
D gene: -
J gene: TRBJ1-6
clone size: -
CDR3 DNA: TGTGCCAGCAGCTTGGGGCAGCTGAATTCACCCCTCCACTTT
CDR3 protein: CASSLGQLNSPLHF

V gene: TRBV12-3/TRBV12-4
D gene: -
J gene: TRBJ1-1
clone size: -
CDR3 DNA: TGTGCCAGCAGTTTTGGACAGAGCCTTGAAGCTTTCTTT
CDR3 protein: CASSFGQSLEAFF

V gene: TRBV7-3
D gene: -
J gene: TRBJ2-5
clone size: -
CDR3 DNA: TGTGCCAGCAGCTTACTTGGGGGGGAGACCCAGTACTTC
CDR3 protein: CASSLLGGETQYF

V gene: TRBV27
D gene: -
J gene: TRBJ1-4
clone size: -
CDR3 DNA: TGTGCCAGCAGTCCACCGACAGGAGAGATTGATGAAAAACTGTTTTTT
CDR3 protein: CASSPPTGEIDEKLFF

V gene: TRBV25-1
D gene: TRBD1
J gene: TRBJ2-5
clone size: -
CDR3 DNA: TGTGCCAGCAGTGAATATCTCACCCAGACAGGGAAGGAGACCCAGTACTTC
CDR3 protein: CASSEYLTQTGKETQYF

V gene: TRBV5-4
D gene: TRBD2
J gene: TRBJ2-1
clone size: once
CDR3 DNA: TGTGCCAGCAGCCTAGCGGGAGCTTACAATGAGCAGTTCTTC
CDR3 protein: CASSLAGAYNEQFF

V gene: TRBV2
D gene: -
J gene: TRBJ1-1
clone size: -
CDR3 DNA: TGTGCCAGCAGTCCCCCATACCAGAACACTGAAGCTTTCTTT
CDR3 protein: CASSPPYQNTEAFF

V gene: TRBV19
D gene: -
J gene: TRBJ1-1
clone size: -
CDR3 DNA: TGTGCCAGTAGGGGCAGGGGAACTGAAGCTTTCTTT
CDR3 protein: CASRGRGTEAFF

V gene: TRBV5-5
D gene: -
J gene: TRBJ2-7
clone size: -
CDR3 DNA: TGTGCCAGCAGCTTAGGGACCTCGAACGAGCAGTACTTC
CDR3 protein: CASSLGTSNEQYF

V gene: TRBV18
D gene: -
J gene: TRBJ1-1
clone size: -
CDR3 DNA: TGTGCCAGCTCAGGGAGTGGGCCACAGACTGAAGCTTTCTTT
CDR3 protein: CASSGSGPQTEAFF

V gene: TRBV24-1
D gene: TRBD1
J gene: TRBJ2-3
clone size: -
CDR3 DNA: TGTGCCGCGAATGGACGCGGGACAGGGGGCACAGATACGCAGTATTTT
CDR3 protein: CAANGRGTGGTDTQYF

V gene: TRBV28
D gene: TRBD2
J gene: TRBJ2-1
clone size: -
CDR3 DNA: TGTGCCAGCAGCCTTAGGACTAGCGGGAGGCTTGGGCAGTTCTTC
CDR3 protein: CASSLRTSGRLGQFF

V gene: TRBV5-8
D gene: TRBD1
J gene: TRBJ2-1
clone size: few
CDR3 DNA: TGTGCCAGCAGCTTGTGGGACAGGGGAGAATGGCAGTTCTTC
CDR3 protein: CASSLWDRGEWQFF

V gene: TRBV7-9
D gene: -
J gene: TRBJ1-2
clone size: once
CDR3 DNA: TGTGCCAGCAGCCCCAGCCCCGGACGGAGGGTCCCTAACTATGGCTACACCTTC
CDR3 protein: CASSPSPGRRVPNYGYTF

V gene: TRBV5-1
D gene: -
J gene: TRBJ1-4
clone size: -
CDR3 DNA: TGCGCCAGCAGTCTCTCTGCGGACTATAATGAAAAACTGTTTTTT
CDR3 protein: CASSLSADYNEKLFF

V gene: TRBV6-5
D gene: TRBD1
J gene: TRBJ1-6
clone size: -
CDR3 DNA: TGTGCCAGCAGTTACTTTGGACAGGGCGGCTCACCCCTCCACTTT
CDR3 protein: CASSYFGQGGSPLHF

V gene: TRBV28
D gene: -
J gene: TRBJ2-7
clone size: once
CDR3 DNA: TGTGCCAGCAGCTCAGGGGTCCCCTACGAGCAGTACTTC
CDR3 protein: CASSSGVPYEQYF

V gene: TRBV7-6
D gene: TRBD1
J gene: TRBJ1-1
clone size: once
CDR3 DNA: TGTGCCAGCAGGGAGACAGGGGGCACTGAAGCTTTCTTT
CDR3 protein: CASRETGGTEAFF

V gene: TRBV11-1
D gene: -
J gene: TRBJ2-5
clone size: -
CDR3 DNA: TGTGCCAGCAGCTTAGCGCCCAGTTGGGAGACCCAGTACTTC
CDR3 protein: CASSLAPSWETQYF

V gene: TRBV6-1
D gene: -
J gene: TRBJ1-6
clone size: -
CDR3 DNA: TGTGCCAGCAGTGAAGCGCTCCGGGTTCGCTCACCCCTCCACTTT
CDR3 protein: CASSEALRVRSPLHF

V gene: TRBV5-8
D gene: -
J gene: TRBJ1-5
clone size: -
CDR3 DNA: TGTGCCAGCAGCTTGGCCACGGAGCGCAATCAGCCCCAGCATTTT
CDR3 protein: CASSLATERNQPQHF

V gene: TRBV6-1
D gene: -
J gene: TRBJ2-7
clone size: -
CDR3 DNA: TGTGCCAGCAGTGAAGTGACAGGCACCTACGAGCAGTACTTC
CDR3 protein: CASSEVTGTYEQYF

V gene: TRBV4-1
D gene: -
J gene: TRBJ1-5
clone size: -
CDR3 DNA: TGCGCCAGCAGCCAAGATCGGAGCAGGGGCCGCGGGCCCCAGCATTTT
CDR3 protein: CASSQDRSRGRGPQHF

V gene: TRBV11-2
D gene: TRBD1
J gene: TRBJ2-7
clone size: -
CDR3 DNA: TGTGCCAGCAGCTTAGGGACAGGCTACGAGCAGTACTTC
CDR3 protein: CASSLGTGYEQYF

V gene: TRBV29-1
D gene: TRBD2
J gene: TRBJ2-3
clone size: -
CDR3 DNA: TGCAGCGATCTAGCGGGGGGAACAGATACGCAGTATTTT
CDR3 protein: CSDLAGGTDTQYF

V gene: TRBV28
D gene: -
J gene: TRBJ1-2
clone size: -
CDR3 DNA: TGTGCCAGCAGCCAGGCCGGGGGGGCGAACTATGGCTACACCTTC
CDR3 protein: CASSQAGGANYGYTF

V gene: TRBV24-1
D gene: TRBD2
J gene: TRBJ2-1
clone size: -
CDR3 DNA: TGTGCCACCAGTGACCTAGCGGGACTAGCGGGAGAATTAGAACAGTTCTTC
CDR3 protein: CATSDLAGLAGELEQFF

V gene: TRBV6-1
D gene: TRBD1
J gene: TRBJ1-2
clone size: once
CDR3 DNA: TGTGCCAGCAGTGAACGGGACAGCTATAACTATGGCTACACCTTC
CDR3 protein: CASSERDSYNYGYTF

V gene: TRBV7-9
D gene: TRBD1
J gene: TRBJ1-1
clone size: -
CDR3 DNA: TGTGCCAGCAGCGCCCAGGGGGGAGCTGAAGCTTTCTTT
CDR3 protein: CASSAQGGAEAFF

V gene: TRBV6-5
D gene: TRBD1
J gene: TRBJ1-2
clone size: -
CDR3 DNA: TGTGCCAGCAGTTACAGGGGGCTTAACTATGGCTACACCTTC
CDR3 protein: CASSYRGLNYGYTF

V gene: TRBV9
D gene: -
J gene: TRBJ2-1
clone size: -
CDR3 DNA: TGTGCCAGCGGCCGGGACCCTTACAATGAGCAGTTCTTC
CDR3 protein: CASGRDPYNEQFF

V gene: TRBV28
D gene: -
J gene: TRBJ2-5
clone size: few
CDR3 DNA: TGTGCCAGCAGCTCCGTATTTGGGTTCCAAGAGACCCAGTACTTC
CDR3 protein: CASSSVFGFQETQYF

V gene: TRBV6-1
D gene: -
J gene: TRBJ2-7
clone size: -
CDR3 DNA: TGTGCCAGCAGTGACCTGCCGCCTTACGAGCAGTACTTC
CDR3 protein: CASSDLPPYEQYF

V gene: TRBV7-9
D gene: -
J gene: TRBJ2-3
clone size: -
CDR3 DNA: TGTGCCAGCAGTTCCGGTACGCAGTATTTT
CDR3 protein: CASSSGTQYF

V gene: TRBV12-3/TRBV12-4
D gene: -
J gene: TRBJ1-2
clone size: once
CDR3 DNA: TGTGCCAGCAGTTTAACACAGGGCGTGTACACCTTC
CDR3 protein: CASSLTQGVYTF

V gene: TRBV5-1
D gene: -
J gene: TRBJ2-1
clone size: once
CDR3 DNA: TGCGCCAGCAGCCCTTGGAGTCACAATGAGCAGTTCTTC
CDR3 protein: CASSPWSHNEQFF

V gene: TRBV6-6
D gene: -
J gene: TRBJ1-1
clone size: -
CDR3 DNA: TGTGCCAGCAGTTATAGGGTAGAGGGAGCTTTCTTT
CDR3 protein: CASSYRVEGAFF

V gene: TRBV30
D gene: -
J gene: TRBJ1-3
clone size: few
CDR3 DNA: TGTGCCTGGAGTCTTAGGGGTACTGGAAACACCATATATTTT
CDR3 protein: CAWSLRGTGNTIYF

V gene: TRBV11-2
D gene: TRBD2
J gene: TRBJ2-1
clone size: -
CDR3 DNA: TGTGCCAGCAGTTGGACTAGCGGCAATGAGCAGTTCTTC
CDR3 protein: CASSWTSGNEQFF

V gene: TRBV11-2
D gene: TRBD2
J gene: TRBJ2-1
clone size: -
CDR3 DNA: TGTGCCAGCAGCTTAAAGTTTACTAGCGGGACAAGAGAGCAGTTCTTC
CDR3 protein: CASSLKFTSGTREQFF

V gene: TRBV23-1
D gene: -
J gene: TRBJ2-2
clone size: -
CDR3 DNA: TGCGCCAGCAGTCAATCCGGTCGGGGCGAGGACACCGGGGAGCTGTTTTTT
CDR3 protein: CASSQSGRGEDTGELFF

V gene: TRBV9
D gene: TRBD1
J gene: TRBJ1-2
clone size: -
CDR3 DNA: TGTGCCAGCAGCTTGGGGACAGGAGACTATGGCTACACCTTC
CDR3 protein: CASSLGTGDYGYTF

V gene: TRBV5-1
D gene: -
J gene: TRBJ2-3
clone size: -
CDR3 DNA: TGCGCCAGCAGCTTTCAGGAAGATACGCAGTATTTT
CDR3 protein: CASSFQEDTQYF

V gene: TRBV7-9
D gene: TRBD2
J gene: TRBJ2-2
clone size: -
CDR3 DNA: TGTGCCAGCAGCTACATTAGCGGGCTCACCGGGGAGCTGTTTTTT
CDR3 protein: CASSYISGLTGELFF

V gene: TRBV29-1
D gene: -
J gene: TRBJ1-1
clone size: once
CDR3 DNA: TGCAGCGTTGAAGGAGGCAGGGACACTGAAGCTTTCTTT
CDR3 protein: CSVEGGRDTEAFF

V gene: TRBV4-1
D gene: -
J gene: TRBJ2-5
clone size: few
CDR3 DNA: TGCGCCAGCACTTCCCACCCCCACGGGGAGAACCAAGAGACCCAGTACTTC
CDR3 protein: CASTSHPHGENQETQYF